The 26 T cell receptor beta chains reported below all come from one sample, sequenced in a study of T cells in Graves' hyperthyroidism and ophthalmopathy. It was RNA transcripts that yielded the amplified TCR beta CDR3 regions. A set of HTBI primers served as the primers for a first-round RT-PCR of the TCR CDR3. TCRdb re-derived calls from the multiplex PCR reads in MiXCR, one entry per CDR3 protein. The sample lists 450,000 to 550,000 distinct CDR3 sequences; approximately 24% were seen once. Sample: blood. These receptors were taken from a woman in her 30s with Graves' ophthalmopathy.

This clonotype was counted ten times or more. Its ends do not fully match the called genes, so a read error is possible. This chain joins TRBV7-9 and TRBJ2-7, with 12 bases matching TRBD1. The CDR3 loop spans 14 amino acids. The germline CDR1 and CDR2 sequences are SEHNR and FQNEAQ (reference sequence). The CDR3 loop reads CASSLGTGGHEQYF. Here the CDR3 DNA reads TGTGCCAGCAGTTTAGGGACAGGGGGCCACGAGCAGTACTTC.

V gene TRBV30 combines with J gene TRBJ1-1; the match to TRBD1 covers 7 bases. The CDR3 runs 14 residues. Per the germline V gene, CDR1 is GTSNPN and CDR2 is SVGIG (reference sequence). After removal of 1 base from V and 2 bases from J, the junction contained 4 bases not matched to a gene. The CDR3 loop reads CAWSGDRINTEAFF. The CDR3 DNA reads as TGTGCCTGGAGTGGGGACAGAATAAACACTGAAGCTTTCTTT.

This clonotype showed up many times. The chain employs TRBV5-1 and TRBJ1-1; 9 nucleotides line up with TRBD1. The CDR3 is 15 residues long. V trimming: 4 bases; J trimming: 1 base; junction bases outside the gene matches: 5. Germline values: CDR1 SGHRS, CDR2 YFSETQ. The CDR3 coding sequence is TGCGCCAGCAGCCGGGACAGGGTGGAGAACACTGAAGCTTTCTTT. The encoded protein is CASSRDRVENTEAFF. Full variable domain (missing parts from reference TRBV5-1 and TRBJ1-1): KAGVTQTPRYLIKTRGQQVTLSCSPISGHRSVSWYQQTPGQGLQFLFEYFSETQRNKGNFPGRFSGRQFSNSRSEMNVSTLELGDSALYLCASSRDRVENTEAFFGQGTRLTVV.

This clonotype was detected ten times or more. The gene calls are TRBV27 and TRBJ2-7; D is possibly TRBD2 (6 bases). Trimming stripped 0 bases from V and 6 bases from J, with 18 bases between. This CDR3 has 16 residues. Per germline, CDR1 MNHEY and CDR2 SMNVEV (reference sequence). CDR3: CASSLSGGWGIFEQYF. Here the CDR3 DNA reads TGTGCCAGCAGTTTATCGGGGGGTTGGGGGATATTCGAGCAGTACTTC.

This clonotype was counted many times. This sequence joins TRBV6-5 and TRBJ2-7, with 8 bases identical to TRBD2. Losses at the gene ends were 6 bases for V and 5 bases for J; bases not matched to a gene: 12. This CDR3 comprises 15 residues. Germline lookup yields CDR1 MNHEY and CDR2 SVGAGI. CDR3: CASRRGEGIFDEQYF. The CDR3 DNA follows: TGTGCCAGCAGGCGGGGGGAGGGGATCTTCGACGAGCAGTACTTC.

The genes are TRBV6-1 and TRBJ1-2; D remains ambiguous. This CDR3 has 13 residues. Trimming took off 3 bases at V and 7 bases at J, with 12 bases between the two ends. Germline loops: CDR1 MNHNS, CDR2 SASEGT. The CDR3 spells CASSELKAGGYTF. DNA of the CDR3: TGTGCCAGCAGTGAGTTAAAGGCTGGTGGCTACACCTTC.

The chain carries TRBV12-3 or TRBV12-4 and TRBJ2-5; possible D gene TRBD1, 6 bases. The CDR3 covers 15 residues. Trimming took 7 bases from V and 1 from J, leaving 16 bases between them. The CDR3 nucleotides read TGTGCCAGCAAGTCACAAACAGGGCGCCAAGAGACCCAGTACTTC. It translates to CASKSQTGRQETQYF.

This clonotype occurred many times. This chain uses TRBV4-1 with TRBJ2-5, with 8 positions matching TRBD1. Per the germline V gene, CDR1 is MGHRA and CDR2 is YSYEKL. The J segment lost 4 bases and the V segment lost 0 bases, leaving 13 bases of the junction unmatched. The CDR3 extends over 18 amino acids. DNA for the CDR3: TGCGCCAGCAGCCAAGAGAATTTCGCGGGACAGGCGGCAGAGACCCAGTACTTC. It translates to CASSQENFAGQAAETQYF.

The V gene is TRBV4-1, the J gene TRBJ2-7; 16 bases map to TRBD2. CDR1 and CDR2 from the germline V gene are MGHRA and YSYEKL. The CDR3 extends over 17 amino acids. Unmatched junction bases numbered 6, after V lost 2 bases and J lost 5 bases. The chain's CDR3 is CASSQRGLAGGPNEQYF. The DNA of the CDR3 is TGCGCCAGCAGCCAACGGGGACTAGCGGGGGGGCCTAACGAGCAGTACTTC.

This clonotype has a count of ten or more. The V gene is TRBV24-1, the J gene TRBJ2-5, with a possible D match to TRBD1 (7 bases). V was pared by 7 bases and J by 5 bases, with 22 bases between. Germline CDR1 KGHDR, CDR2 SFDVKD. The CDR3 runs 16 residues. The CDR3 bases are TGTGCCACCAGCCCCCAGGGGGGCCTTCTGGGGGAGACCCAGTACTTC. It is translated as CATSPQGGLLGETQYF.

This clonotype showed up many times. This chain joins TRBV20-1 and TRBJ2-5, with TRBD1 matching 7 bases. The CDR3 has 17 amino acids. Germline CDR1 reads DFQATT; CDR2 reads SNEGSKA (reference sequence). Germline trimming cut 0 bases from V and 2 bases from J; bases unmatched to any gene: 12. CDR3 coding DNA: TGCAGTGCTAGAGATTGGGGAAACAGGGGATCACAAGAGACCCAGTACTTC. Its translation: CSARDWGNRGSQETQYF.

The chain has TRBV28 and TRBJ1-2, with TRBD1 identical over 9 bases. The CDR3 extends over 13 amino acids. CDR1 is MDHEN and CDR2 is SYDVKM in the germline V gene. The V and J ends lost 7 bases and 8 bases, in that order; junction bases with no gene match: 8. CDR3 in amino acids: CASITGTGPGYTF. The CDR3 coding sequence is TGTGCCAGCATAACCGGGACAGGGCCCGGCTACACCTTC.

The chain is built from TRBV12-3 or TRBV12-4 and TRBJ2-6, with D unclear. The CDR3 sequence is 16 residues long. Deletions cut 3 bases from V and 0 bases from J, with 9 bases between. The CDR3 DNA reads TGTGCCAGCAGTTTTGGGGTCCTCTCTGGGGCCAACGTCCTGACTTTC. This codes for CASSFGVLSGANVLTF.

This clonotype was observed many times. The chain has TRBV20-1 and TRBJ1-5; TRBD1 agrees at 7 bases. This CDR3 contains 14 residues. Per the germline V gene, CDR1 is DFQATT and CDR2 is SNEGSKA (reference sequence). The trim removed 4 bases at V and 0 bases at J, leaving 3 bases unmatched. The CDR3 sequence: CSAIRGYSNQPQHF. The CDR3 nucleotides read TGCAGTGCTATCAGGGGGTATAGCAATCAGCCCCAGCATTTT.

Ten or more counts support this clonotype. Given the absence of the conserved phenylalanine or tryptophan at the CDR3 end, a read error is likely. No DNA is shown, since the ends of the CDR3 on it are uncertain; the CDR3 is the one TCRdb lists. This rearrangement joins TRBV6-1 to TRBJ1-2; the DNA was not used to check the table's D call, TRBD1. The CDR3 spans 12 residues, counting both ends. Germline CDR1 is MNHNS and CDR2 is SASEGT. Here the CDR3 reads CASRRQGGRFTL.

The chain is built from TRBV20-1 and TRBJ2-7, with D perhaps given as TRBD1 or TRBD2 (5 bases each). Germline V gene sequence: CDR1 DFQATT, CDR2 SNEGSKA (reference sequence). This CDR3 has 11 residues. CDR3 in amino acids: CSYRDANEQYF. The CDR3 bases are TGCAGCTATAGGGACGCCAACGAGCAGTACTTC.

V and J are TRBV7-2 and TRBJ2-7; D remains ambiguous. The CDR3 spans 15 residues. Trimming cost V 2 bases and J 2 bases, with 13 bases left between them. CDR1 and CDR2 from the germline V gene are SGHTA and FQGNSA. In DNA form, the CDR3 reads TGTGCCAGCAGCTTAAGGACCCCCGGGCCCTACGAGCAGTACTTC. It is translated as CASSLRTPGPYEQYF. The entire variable domain, with the rest obtained from reference TRBV7-2 and TRBJ2-7, is as follows: GAGVSQSPSNKVTEKGKDVELRCDPISGHTALYWYRQSLGQGLEFLIYFQGNSAPDKSGLPSDRFSAERTGGSVSTLTIQRTQQEDSAVYLCASSLRTPGPYEQYFGPGTRLTVT.

The chain has TRBV20-1 and TRBJ2-5, with 7 bases identical to TRBD2. CDR1 and CDR2 (germline): DFQATT, SNEGSKA (reference sequence). The CDR3 is 18 residues long. Unmatched junction bases numbered 18, after V lost 0 bases and J lost 5 bases. CDR3 in DNA: TGCAGTGCTAGAGACCGGACTTGGCTGGGCAGCGGGACGGAGACCCAGTACTTC. Translating gives CSARDRTWLGSGTETQYF.

This clonotype was seen repeatedly, ten times or more. This chain connects TRBV29-1 to TRBJ1-1; TRBD1 matches at 10 bases. V was pared by 6 bases and J by 0 bases, with 7 bases of the junction left unmatched. This CDR3 comprises 15 residues. The germline V gene encodes CDR1 SQVTM and CDR2 ANQGSEA. The CDR3 is CSVGKGQGMNTEAFF. DNA of the CDR3: TGCAGCGTGGGGAAGGGACAGGGGATGAACACTGAAGCTTTCTTT.

The genes are TRBV7-8 and TRBJ2-7; 10 bases are a match to TRBD2. The CDR3 spans 16 residues. CDR1 is SGHVS and CDR2 is FQNEAQ in the germline V gene. J was trimmed by 4 bases and V by 0 bases; bases with no gene match: 6. The CDR3 loop reads CASSLAQRGGLYEQYF. CDR3 bases: TGTGCCAGCAGCTTAGCTCAGCGGGGGGGCCTATACGAGCAGTACTTC.

This clonotype has a count of ten or more. This sequence joins TRBV28 and TRBJ2-7, with 9 bases lining up with TRBD2. The germline V gene has CDR1 MDHEN and CDR2 SYDVKM. After removal of 6 bases from V and 7 bases from J, the junction contained 13 bases not matched to a gene. The CDR3 consists of 15 residues. The CDR3 is CASRDPGLAPQEQYF. The CDR3 bases are TGTGCCAGCAGAGATCCGGGACTAGCTCCCCAGGAGCAGTACTTC. Together with reference TRBV28 and TRBJ2-7, the CDR3 gives the full variable domain: DVKVTQSSRYLVKRTGEKVFLECVQDMDHENMFWYRQDPGLGLRLIYFSYDVKMKEKGDIPEGYSVSREKKERFSLILESASTNQTSMYLCASRDPGLAPQEQYFGPGTRLTVT.

Ten or more counts support this clonotype. The chain carries TRBV7-8 and TRBJ1-5; 9 bases fit TRBD1. The CDR3 loop spans 14 amino acids. Germline V gene lookup returns CDR1 SGHVS and CDR2 FQNEAQ. Germline trimming cut 5 bases from V and 10 bases from J; bases unmatched to any gene: 9. The DNA for the CDR3 is TGTGCCAGCAGCCCAGGGGACAGGGCAAATCCCCAGCATTTT. Translation gives CASSPGDRANPQHF.

The chain employs TRBV4-1 and TRBJ1-3; tentative D call: TRBD1 (6 bases). V lost 1 base and J lost 0, with 10 bases in between. Germline V gene data show CDR1 as MGHRA and CDR2 as YSYEKL. The CDR3 is 16 amino acids. The CDR3 DNA follows: TGCGCCAGCAGCCAAGGGGGGCACTCCTCTGGAAACACCATATATTTT. Protein: CASSQGGHSSGNTIYF.

Comments on this clonotype: The junction departs from germline at one end; a sequencing error may be responsible. V and J are TRBV5-1 and TRBJ2-5; the D is unclear. The CDR3 spans 14 residues. Germline CDR1 SGHRS, CDR2 YFSETQ. CDR3 amino acids: CVSSLAVAQETQYF. The CDR3 nucleotides are TGCGTCAGCAGCTTGGCCGTAGCCCAAGAGACCCAGTACTTC.

This clonotype was counted at least ten times. J is TRBJ2-7 and V is TRBV20-1; unclear D gene. Trimming cost V 0 bases and J 2 bases, with 20 bases left between them. Germline V CDR1 and CDR2: DFQATT, SNEGSKA (reference sequence). There are 17 residues in the CDR3. CDR3 in DNA: TGCAGTGCTAGAGATGAATGGGCCTCTGGGCGACCCTACGAGCAGTACTTC. Its translation: CSARDEWASGRPYEQYF.

This clonotype occurred many times. J is TRBJ1-1 and V is TRBV19, with a weak D call TRBD1 (5 bases). V lost 3 bases and J lost 1, with 12 bases in between. This CDR3 contains 15 residues. The V gene's germline CDR1 is LNHDA and CDR2 SQIVND (reference sequence). CDR3 in DNA: TGTGCCAGTAGTATGCCGGGACCGACGAACACTGAAGCTTTCTTT. It codes for CASSMPGPTNTEAFF.